These 9 T cell receptor beta chains were sequenced from one sample in a study of cytomegalovirus exposure and HLA in healthy donors. The method was immunoSEQ multiplex PCR; TCRdb's version includes in-frame clones alone and lacks a portion of them. The table lists roughly 300,000 clones, around 89% of them singletons, with about 0.9% in the top ten. Sequenced: PBMCs. Receptors originate from a woman under 30 in good health and CMV-seronegative.

The CDR3 region is CASSENPGVNYGYTF. CDR3 in DNA: TGTGCCAGCAGTGAAAACCCAGGGGTTAACTATGGCTACACCTTC. J is TRBJ1-2 and V is TRBV6-1; tentatively, D is TRBD1 (6 bases). The CDR3 contains 15 residues. Between the trimmed V and J ends, which lost 2 bases and 1 base, there was a span of 11 bases. Germline V gives CDR1 MNHNS, CDR2 SASEGT.

The chain employs TRBV19 and TRBJ2-7, with 7 positions matching TRBD1. The junction had 0 bases not matched to a gene; V was cut back by 4 bases and J by 3 bases. CDR1 LNHDA and CDR2 SQIVND come from the germline V gene (reference sequence). CDR3 length equals 12 residues. The CDR3 here is CASSRDSYEQYF. The DNA for the CDR3 is TGTGCCAGTAGTAGGGACAGCTACGAGCAGTACTTC. Using reference TRBV19 and TRBJ2-7 for the parts outside the CDR3, the full variable domain is DGGITQSPKYLFRKEGQNVTLSCEQNLNHDAMYWYRQDPGQGLRLIYYSQIVNDFQKGDIAEGYSVSREKKESFPLTVTSAQKNPTAFYLCASSRDSYEQYFGPGTRLTVT.

The J gene is TRBJ2-5, the V gene TRBV28; D is possibly TRBD2 (5 bases). The germline CDR1 and CDR2 sequences are MDHEN and SYDVKM. This CDR3 contains 16 residues. V lost 5 bases and J 5 bases, leaving 21 bases between the germline ends. CDR3 bases: TGTGCCAGCAGTCTCACGGGATTACAGAGGCTGGAGACCCAGTACTTC. Amino acids: CASSLTGLQRLETQYF.

The chain couples TRBV11-2 to TRBJ2-7, with D perhaps matching TRBD1 (6 bases). This CDR3 has 13 amino acids. Germline V lookup: CDR1 SGHAT, CDR2 FQNNGV. V lost 1 base and J 2 bases, leaving 6 bases between the germline ends. CDR3 in amino acids: CASSLGTAYEQYF. In DNA form, the CDR3 reads TGTGCCAGCAGCTTAGGGACAGCCTACGAGCAGTACTTC.

V and J are TRBV11-1 and TRBJ2-5; D is undetermined. Germline V gene data show CDR1 as SGHAT and CDR2 as FQDESV (reference sequence). The CDR3 contains 13 residues. V was cut by 7 bases and J by 0 bases, with 9 bases left in between. In DNA, the CDR3 is TGTGCCAGCACAAAGCAGGACCAAGAGACCCAGTACTTC. Protein sequence: CASTKQDQETQYF.

The CDR3: CASSLGLVTDEQFF. CDR3 sequence (DNA): TGTGCCAGCAGCTTGGGACTAGTAACGGATGAGCAGTTCTTC. The chain recombines TRBV6-5 with TRBJ2-1, with 8 bases fitting TRBD2. Per germline, CDR1 MNHEY and CDR2 SVGAGI. After removal of 6 bases from V and 8 bases from J, the junction contained 9 bases not matched to a gene. The CDR3 contains 14 residues.

The V and J genes are TRBV9 and TRBJ1-6; the match to TRBD1 covers 7 bases. Germline V gene data show CDR1 as SGDLS and CDR2 as YYNGEE. The length of the CDR3 is 17 residues. The V gene end was trimmed by 3 bases and the J gene end by 4 bases; junction bases not matched to a gene: 10. The CDR3 loop reads CASSEGPPGGYNSPLHF. CDR3 coding DNA: TGTGCCAGCAGCGAGGGGCCCCCAGGGGGTTATAATTCACCCCTCCACTTT.

This clone was seen more than once but under ten times. The chain couples TRBV10-3 to TRBJ2-7, with 11 positions matching TRBD2. V lost 0 bases to trimming and J lost 6 bases; unmatched junction nucleotides: 13. The CDR3 is 18 residues long. Germline V gene sequence: CDR1 ENHRY, CDR2 SYGVKD. The CDR3 region is CAISESRLAGGVEGEQYF. In nucleotides, the CDR3 is TGTGCCATCAGTGAGTCGAGGTTAGCGGGAGGGGTAGAAGGCGAGCAGTACTTC.

The table lists this clone with a count of one. This chain uses TRBV6-5 with TRBJ1-1; 7 positions match TRBD1. The CDR3 has 14 amino acids. V shed 3 bases and J 5 bases; nucleotides not matched to a gene: 6. Germline V CDR1 and CDR2: MNHEY, SVGAGI. This chain's CDR3 is CASSYNRGGTEAFF. The CDR3 DNA reads as TGTGCCAGCAGTTATAACAGGGGAGGAACTGAAGCTTTCTTT.